Included here is one TCR beta chain sequence, with context. Antigen specificity is unknown. A TCRbeta library incorporating unique molecular identifiers was prepared. From the PCR reads, TCRdb called clonotypes with MiXCR, one entry per CDR3 protein. Of fewer than 500,000 distinct CDR3 sequences listed, approximately 42% are singletons. Losses at the gene ends were 3 bases for V and 1 base for J; bases not matched to a gene: 6. The CDR3 has 16 residues. Germline CDR1 SGHTA, CDR2 FQGNSA. The source of the sample is a study of T-cell reconstitution after alpha-beta-depleted transplantation in children. Study results and caveats: Expanded graft clones, several hundred of them, were reportedly the source of alpha-beta T cells about two months after transplant. High day-60 TCRbeta diversity in some patients came from surviving recipient T cells and thymic progenitors. When one year had passed after transplant, most T-cell counts and diversity came from newly produced T cells.

The source of this sequence is a girl aged 2-10 years with aplastic anemia, due to receive a stem cell transplant. The source material was PBMCs, sampled before TCRalphabeta/CD19-depleted stem cell transplant. The chain is built from TRBV7-2 and TRBJ2-5; 9 bases agree with TRBD1. The CDR3 sequence: CASSFPGQGSQETQYF. The CDR3 DNA reads as TGTGCCAGCAGCTTTCCGGGACAGGGAAGCCAAGAGACCCAGTACTTC.